This T cell receptor beta chain is from a study of Ad26.COV2.S vaccination and SARS-CoV-2 variants. Study-level background: Donor participated within the Ad26.COV2.S arm of the COV1001 trial.

Libraries were prepared by immunoSEQ multiplex PCR; TCRdb keeps only in-frame clonotypes and omits some of them. The table lists roughly 320,000 clones, 85% of them singletons. This clone was seen once. The V gene's germline CDR1 is PRHDT and CDR2 FYEKMQ (reference sequence). The J segment lost 2 bases and the V segment lost 2 bases, leaving 16 bases of the junction unmatched. The CDR3 runs to 21 residues. Treatment given: roughly 19 received Ad26.COV2.S at low or high dose, single or two shots; about 5 received placebo; per-sample allocation not given. Specimens were obtained on day 63 following the first vaccine or placebo injection.

Sample: peripheral blood, taken in a trial of Ad26.COV2.S vaccine versus placebo. The rearrangement links TRBV13 to TRBJ2-5; 14 bases line up with TRBD2. This clonotype was sampled from a person between 18 and 59 years old who received the Ad26.COV2.S COVID-19 vaccine or a placebo. CDR3 coding DNA: TGTGCCAGCAGCTTAAAGAGGACTAGCGGGGGGACTCGCCCACCACAAGAGACCCAGTACTTC. Translated: CASSLKRTSGGTRPPQETQYF.